This T cell receptor beta chain originates from a study of chemoradiotherapy in HPV16-positive cancers. Sequenced by immunoSEQ multiplex PCR; TCRdb stores in-frame clones only, minus some. The table includes around 23,000 clones, 85% to 90% detected once. This CDR3 has 17 residues. Trimming pared 3 bases from V and 1 base from J, leaving 17 bases between. Germline CDR1 and CDR2: SGHDT and YYEEEE. The sequences come from blood, collected from a patient who underwent chemoradiotherapy. The receptor was isolated from a human donor with HPV-associated anogenital cancer. The chain recombines TRBV5-6 with TRBJ1-3; D is ambiguous. The CDR3 loop reads CASSWWSRTASGNTIYF. The CDR3 DNA follows: TGTGCCAGCAGCTGGTGGTCCCGCACGGCGTCTGGAAACACCATATATTTT.